The entry below describes one T cell receptor (beta chain). No antigen is known for it. At the DNA level, this CDR3 is encoded by other sequences in the same sample as well. Germline assignment: CDR1 SQVTM and CDR2 ANQGSEA. V was pared by 6 bases and J by 2 bases, with 14 bases between. The CDR3 length is 13 residues. Sequencing used cDNA as its template, made by extracting RNA and reverse transcribing it. Sequenced by immunoSEQ multiplex PCR; TCRdb stores in-frame clones only, minus some. The profile shows about 220,000 clones, around 57% of them singletons. Specified treatment: oral pan-JAK inhibitor, 5-10 mg twice daily. The data are from a study of CD8+ T cells in alopecia areata. Study findings and constraints: Expanded CD8+ clones among the top 100, and scalp clonality, were significantly decreased by tofacitinib. How baseline CD8+ expansion relates to response remains uncertain (there was one nonresponder). The study found TCR sharing across patients less clear than in mice, possibly for HLA reasons.

The rearrangement links TRBV29-1 to TRBJ2-7; the D call may be TRBD1 or TRBD2 (5 bases each). Sequenced material: CD4+ T cells sorted from blood, taken at week 4, from a patient treated with tofacitinib. The clonotype comes from a human donor with alopecia areata. CDR3 coding DNA: TGCAGCGTACGGGGACGGGTAACCTACGAGCAGTACTTC. It encodes CSVRGRVTYEQYF.